This TCR beta chain was found in a study of cytomegalovirus exposure and HLA in healthy donors. Turning to the study itself: Most genotyped donors, roughly 80% of 398, had Caucasian-associated genetic ancestry. Findings and limits, study-wide: 87-base-pair reads could not separate some V segments, including TRBV6-2 and TRBV6-3. Cytomegalovirus association was listed for about 160 TCR beta chains.

The germline V and J ends were trimmed by 2 bases and 5 bases, with 14 bases remaining between them. The germline V gene encodes CDR1 SGHRS and CDR2 YFSETQ. The CDR3 has 15 residues. The PCR employed 60 Vbeta primers together with 13 Jbeta primers. TCRdb's copy holds only in-frame clones and misses some; the assay was immunoSEQ multiplex PCR. The sample includes some 150,000 clones, around 76% seen only once; the top ten take 2.8%. Notes on this clone: What it binds is unknown.

Healthy people donating bone marrow made up the donors. This receptor was obtained from a male donor in good health and CMV-seronegative. The chain recombines TRBV5-1 with TRBJ2-1, with D possibly matching TRBD2 (5 bases). The specimen was PBMCs. The CDR3 sequence: CASSLDYPKDNEQFF. CDR3 DNA: TGCGCCAGCAGCTTAGACTATCCCAAAGACAATGAGCAGTTCTTC. The full variable domain, its missing parts supplied by reference TRBV5-1 and TRBJ2-1, is KAGVTQTPRYLIKTRGQQVTLSCSPISGHRSVSWYQQTPGQGLQFLFEYFSETQRNKGNFPGRFSGRQFSNSRSEMNVSTLELGDSALYLCASSLDYPKDNEQFFGPGTRLTVL.